This T cell receptor (beta chain) was retrieved from a study of cytomegalovirus exposure and HLA in healthy donors. Findings and caveats of the study: Many donors shared some public TCRs, even though most TCR sequences were rare. In an earlier analysis, about 87% or about 30%: the productive usage of most TCR beta V segments.

This PCR relied on a set of 60 Vbeta primers and 13 Jbeta primers. TCRdb's table, derived via immunoSEQ multiplex PCR, lists solely in-frame clones and lacks some. Here the sample spans fewer than 150,000 clones, over 60% being singletons. CDR3 size: 15 residues. Germline assignment: CDR1 MRHNA and CDR2 SNTAGT. V trimming: 4 bases; J trimming: 7 bases; junction bases outside the gene matches: 6. At the time of sampling, donors were nominally healthy, though unrecorded immune exposures were likely. Turning to this clone: The target antigen is unknown.

The source is a middle-aged man in good health and CMV-seropositive. V gene TRBV6-4 combines with J gene TRBJ2-1; 11 bases fit TRBD2. Sequencing was done on a sample of PBMCs. The CDR3 reads CASSVVAGGRNEQFF. CDR3 bases: TGTGCCAGCAGTGTCGTAGCGGGGGGGAGGAATGAGCAGTTCTTC.